Listed below are T cell receptor beta chains from one sample, sequenced in a study of blood T cell repertoires in COVID-19. The table came from immunoSEQ multiplex PCR; TCRdb's copy has only in-frame clones and leaves some out. The table shows 150,000 to 200,000 clones, with less than 85% occurring only once. Source material: peripheral blood. All receptors come from a man aged 50-60 years who had recovered from COVID-19. Both conserved end residues are part of each CDR3. The D gene is left open where the match is weak. Clone size is not always given. Where it is, it says once, few, many or a class for expanded clones.

clone_size j_call v_call d_call cdr3_nt cdr3_aa
few TRBJ1-2 TRBV5-1 TRBD1 TGCGCCAGCAGCGTGACAGGGGCCTATGGCTACACCTTC CASSVTGAYGYTF
. TRBJ1-2 TRBV7-9 TRBD1 TGTGCCAGCAGCTCGGCCTTGGACAGGGTTCGCTATGGCTACACCTTC CASSSALDRVRYGYTF
. TRBJ2-5 TRBV10-3 TRBD2 TGTGCCATCAGTGAGTCATCTAGCGGGATTGAGACCCAGTACTTC CAISESSSGIETQYF
. TRBJ2-1 TRBV10-1 . TGCGCCAGCAGTGAGTTTGCTCGGCGGGGTGAGCAGTTCTTC CASSEFARRGEQFF
. TRBJ1-2 TRBV19 . TGTGCCAGTAGTATACAGGGCGGGGGCTATGGCTACACCTTC CASSIQGGGYGYTF
. TRBJ1-6 TRBV6-4 . TGTGCCAGTCGACCGGACAGAGATTCACCCCTCCACTTT CASRPDRDSPLHF
. TRBJ2-1 TRBV10-1 TRBD2 TGCGCCAGCGGTCTAGCGGGAGGGAATGAGCAGTTCTTC CASGLAGGNEQFF
. TRBJ1-1 TRBV5-1 . TGCGCCAGCAGCTTGGGGACAGCGAGCACTGAAGCTTTCTTT CASSLGTASTEAFF
. TRBJ2-3 TRBV10-1 . TGCGCCAGCAAAGTAATAGGGGGTGAAGGTACAGGCACAGATACGCAGTATTTT CASKVIGGEGTGTDTQYF
. TRBJ2-7 TRBV20-1 . TGCAGTGCGGGGGAGGCCTACGAGCAGTACTTC CSAGEAYEQYF
. TRBJ2-1 TRBV4-3 . TGCGCCAGCAGCCAAACTGCAGGGATTTCAACCTACAATGAGCAGTTCTTC CASSQTAGISTYNEQFF
. TRBJ1-5 TRBV18 TRBD1 TGTGCCAGCTCACTGGGGACAGGGGAATATCAGCCCCAGCATTTT CASSLGTGEYQPQHF
. TRBJ2-2 TRBV28 . TGTGCCAGCAGTTTTTCAGTGAACACCGGGGAGCTGTTTTTT CASSFSVNTGELFF
once TRBJ1-2 TRBV13 . TGTGCCAGCAGCTTAATCAGGGCCTATGGCTACACCTTC CASSLIRAYGYTF
. TRBJ2-1 TRBV5-1 TRBD2 TGCGCCAGCAGCTTTGACGGGAGGGCCATCGATGAGCAGTTCTTC CASSFDGRAIDEQFF
. TRBJ2-1 TRBV24-1 TRBD1 TGTGCCACCAGGGGGGTCTCCGGGACAGCGGACAATGAGCAGTTCTTC CATRGVSGTADNEQFF
. TRBJ2-1 TRBV12-5 TRBD2 TGTGCTAGTGGTTTGTTTTCTAGCGGGGTGAATGAGCAGTTCTTC CASGLFSSGVNEQFF
. TRBJ1-1 TRBV5-1 TRBD1 TGCGCCAGCAGCTCCCGGACAGGGAGCACTGAAGCTTTCTTT CASSSRTGSTEAFF
. TRBJ2-1 TRBV19 . TGTGCCAGTAGCCCAATGAGAGCGTCGCAGTTCTTC CASSPMRASQFF
. TRBJ1-5 TRBV28 . TGTGCCAGCAGTTTGAGGGGACGGGGGGCATGGAATCAGCCCCAGCATTTT CASSLRGRGAWNQPQHF
once TRBJ1-4 TRBV10-3 TRBD1 TGTGCCATCGGGATGGACAGGAGAAATGAAAAACTGTTTTTT CAIGMDRRNEKLFF
. TRBJ1-1 TRBV18 . TGTGCCAGCTCACGGGCTACGAACACTGAAGCTTTCTTT CASSRATNTEAFF
. TRBJ1-2 TRBV29-1 . TGCAGCGTTCCGAACTCGGGTGGCTACACCTTC CSVPNSGGYTF
once TRBJ1-6 TRBV19 TRBD1 TGTGCCAGTAGCAGACAGGGGGCGCGTAATTCACCCCTCCACTTT CASSRQGARNSPLHF
few TRBJ1-1 TRBV3-1/TRBV3-2 . TGTGCCAGCAGCCAAGAAGGACAGTCTTGGGCTTTCTTT CASSQEGQSWAFF
few TRBJ1-3 TRBV30 TRBD1 TGTGCCTGGAGTTATCAGGGGGCAAACACCATATATTTT CAWSYQGANTIYF
. TRBJ1-1 TRBV30 TRBD1 TGTGCAAGGGACAGGGTGAACACTGAAGCTTTCTTT CARDRVNTEAFF
. TRBJ2-3 TRBV7-2 TRBD2 TGTGCCAGCAGCCAGCGGACTAGCGGGCAGCGCACAGATACGCAGTATTTT CASSQRTSGQRTDTQYF
. TRBJ1-3 TRBV18 . TGTGCCAGCTCACCACCGGGGAGAGTCGGCTCTGGAAACACCATATATTTT CASSPPGRVGSGNTIYF
. TRBJ2-7 TRBV4-3 TRBD1 TGCGCCAGCAGCCAAGATTCCAGGGGGTTTTACTACGAGCAGTACTTC CASSQDSRGFYYEQYF
. TRBJ2-3 TRBV24-1 . TGTGCCACCAGTGATAGGAGGGTCCGGGACCTCACAGATACGCAGTATTTT CATSDRRVRDLTDTQYF
. TRBJ2-5 TRBV9 . TGTGCCAGCAGCCCCCCCGGGCGGGGGACCCAGTACTTC CASSPPGRGTQYF
. TRBJ2-5 TRBV15 . TGTGCCACCAGCAGAGATCGAGGTGTAGGGGTTGGGGAGACCCAGTACTTC CATSRDRGVGVGETQYF
. TRBJ1-2 TRBV7-9 TRBD1 TGTGCCAGCAGCCCAGGGCGTTACAGGGGTCTCAGTGGCTACACCTTC CASSPGRYRGLSGYTF
. TRBJ1-2 TRBV12-3/TRBV12-4 . TGTGCCAGCAGCAACAGGGACTATGGCTACACCTTC CASSNRDYGYTF
. TRBJ2-7 TRBV6-5 TRBD2 TGTGCTACAGCGGGAGACATCTACGAGCAGTACTTC CATAGDIYEQYF
. TRBJ1-6 TRBV10-3 . TGTGCCATCAGTGAAAGGAGAGACGGTTCACCCCTCCACTTT CAISERRDGSPLHF
. TRBJ2-1 TRBV6-5 TRBD2 TGTGCCAGCAGTTTGAGCGGGAGGGTCAATAATGAGCAGTTCTTC CASSLSGRVNNEQFF
. TRBJ1-2 TRBV29-1 TRBD1 TGCAGCGTCGCGGGACAGGGTGCTCGTGGCTACACCTTC CSVAGQGARGYTF
once TRBJ1-5 TRBV7-8 . TGTGCCAGCAGCTTAGCGATCGGCAGGGGAGCGGATCAGCCCCAGCATTTT CASSLAIGRGADQPQHF
. TRBJ2-1 TRBV28 . TGTGCCAGCAGCAGAAACAATGAGCAGTTCTTC CASSRNNEQFF
few TRBJ2-1 TRBV5-1 . TGCGCCAGCACCCCCTCTCCGGGGGAGGCGGATGAGCAGTTCTTC CASTPSPGEADEQFF
. TRBJ2-7 TRBV6-2/TRBV6-3 TRBD1 TGTGCCAGCAGTTGGAGCGGACAGGGAGGCGAGCAGTACTTC CASSWSGQGGEQYF
. TRBJ1-5 TRBV6-6 . TGTGCCAGCAGTAAACAGGGACCTGTTCAGCCCCAGCATTTT CASSKQGPVQPQHF
. TRBJ2-3 TRBV6-5 . TGTGCCAGCACCAGATTAGATACGCAGTATTTT CASTRLDTQYF
. TRBJ1-6 TRBV30 . TGTGCCTGGAGTGTACAGGGAGGGAGTTCACCCCTCCACTTT CAWSVQGGSSPLHF